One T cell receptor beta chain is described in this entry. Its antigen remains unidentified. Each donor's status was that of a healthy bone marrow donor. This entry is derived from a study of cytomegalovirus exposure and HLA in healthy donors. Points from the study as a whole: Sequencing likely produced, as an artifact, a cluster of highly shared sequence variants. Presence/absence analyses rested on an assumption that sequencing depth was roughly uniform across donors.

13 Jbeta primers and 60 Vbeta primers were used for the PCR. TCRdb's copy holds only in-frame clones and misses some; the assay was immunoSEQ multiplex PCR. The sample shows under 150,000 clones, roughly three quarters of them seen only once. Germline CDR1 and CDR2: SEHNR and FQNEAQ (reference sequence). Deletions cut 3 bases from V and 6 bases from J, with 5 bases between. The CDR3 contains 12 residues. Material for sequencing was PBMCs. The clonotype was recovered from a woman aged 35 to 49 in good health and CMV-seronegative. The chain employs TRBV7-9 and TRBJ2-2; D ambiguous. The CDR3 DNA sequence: TGTGCCAGCAGCTTCCTTCCCGGGGAGCTGTTTTTT. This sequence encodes CASSFLPGELFF.